These 27 T cell receptor beta chains originate from one sample sequenced in a study of blood T cell repertoires in COVID-19. Profiled with immunoSEQ multiplex PCR; TCRdb holds only in-frame clones, not every one. Seen here are about 260,000 clones, around 80% observed once, and the top ten hold around 4%. Input material: peripheral blood. The source is a man aged 60-69 years with acute or convalescent COVID-19.

The V and J genes are TRBV29-1 and TRBJ2-5; 8 bases fit TRBD2. Losses at the gene ends were 8 bases for V and 4 bases for J; bases not matched to a gene: 9. The V gene's germline CDR1 is SQVTM and CDR2 ANQGSEA. This CDR3 spans 13 amino acids. CDR3 loop: CSHSPSGGETQYF. CDR3 DNA: TGCAGCCACTCTCCCAGCGGGGGAGAGACCCAGTACTTC.

The chain recombines TRBV28 with TRBJ1-1, with D tentatively TRBD1 (5 bases). This CDR3 region has 13 residues. V was shortened by 10 bases and J by 4 bases, with 16 bases between the two germline ends. Germline V lookup: CDR1 MDHEN, CDR2 SYDVKM. CDR3 coding DNA: TGTGCCACCTTCGTGGGCAGGGTCACTGAAGCTTTCTTT. This sequence encodes CATFVGRVTEAFF.

This clone came up a few times. Other nucleotide sequences from this sample produce the same CDR3. The chain employs TRBV5-1 and TRBJ1-3, with D tentatively TRBD1 (5 bases). With 3 bases removed from V and 0 bases from J, the gap between germline ends came to 7 bases. The CDR3 extends over 14 amino acids. CDR1 and CDR2 (germline): SGHRS, YFSETQ. CDR3 coding DNA: TGCGCCAGCAGCTCAGACAGCTCTGGAAACACCATATATTTT. It specifies CASSSDSSGNTIYF.

In this sample, this clone turned up a few times. The V gene is TRBV18, the J gene TRBJ1-1, with a tentative D call TRBD1 (5 bases). The CDR3 covers 11 residues. Germline V gene lookup returns CDR1 KGHSH and CDR2 LQKENI. Trimming took 6 bases from V and 8 from J, leaving 10 bases between them. CDR3 nucleotide sequence: TGTGCCAGCTCTCAACAGGCCGAAGCTTTCTTT. Residues: CASSQQAEAFF.

The chain couples TRBV13 to TRBJ1-6, with a possible D match to TRBD1 (6 bases). This CDR3 is built from 16 residues. The V gene's germline CDR1 is PRHDT and CDR2 FYEKMQ (reference sequence). V lost 5 bases and J lost 4, with 15 bases in between. The CDR3 DNA reads as TGTGCCAGCAGCCCCGCGACAGGAGCATATAATTCACCCCTCCACTTT. It codes for CASSPATGAYNSPLHF.

This CDR3 is CASTKGHRETQYF. DNA of the CDR3: TGTGCCAGTACCAAGGGACATCGGGAGACCCAGTACTTC. The V call is TRBV19, the J call TRBJ2-5; D perhaps matches TRBD1 (6 bases). The CDR3 is 13 amino acids. Trimming removed 7 bases at V and 5 bases at J, with 14 bases between. CDR1 is LNHDA and CDR2 is SQIVND in the germline V gene (reference sequence).

The chain carries TRBV27 and TRBJ2-7; no clear D gene. The CDR3 runs to 12 residues. CDR1 MNHEY and CDR2 SMNVEV come from the germline V gene (reference sequence). V lost 5 bases to trimming and J lost 0 bases, with 5 bases between them. The chain's CDR3 is CASSLSSYEQYF. The DNA of the CDR3 is TGTGCCAGCAGTCTGAGCTCCTACGAGCAGTACTTC.

The J gene is TRBJ1-5, the V gene TRBV19; 9 bases agree with TRBD1. Germline CDR1 reads LNHDA; CDR2 reads SQIVND (reference sequence). This CDR3 contains 17 residues. The V gene end was trimmed by 1 base and the J gene end by 3 bases; junction bases not matched to a gene: 7. For the CDR3, the DNA is TGTGCCAGTAGTATAGTTCCGGGACAGGGCGACAATCAGCCCCAGCATTTT. It encodes CASSIVPGQGDNQPQHF. Full variable domain (rest looked up from reference TRBV19 and TRBJ1-5): DGGITQSPKYLFRKEGQNVTLSCEQNLNHDAMYWYRQDPGQGLRLIYYSQIVNDFQKGDIAEGYSVSREKKESFPLTVTSAQKNPTAFYLCASSIVPGQGDNQPQHFGDGTRLSIL.

The gene calls are TRBV5-1 and TRBJ2-1, with TRBD2 identical over 14 bases. Germline V gives CDR1 SGHRS, CDR2 YFSETQ. The J segment lost 8 bases and the V segment lost 3 bases, leaving 7 bases of the junction unmatched. The CDR3 is 16 amino acids. CDR3 sequence (DNA): TGCGCCAGCAGCTCCTCCGGGACTAGCGGGAGCCATGAGCAGTTCTTC. It translates to CASSSSGTSGSHEQFF.

This chain connects TRBV27 to TRBJ2-6, with TRBD2 matching 12 bases. Germline V gives CDR1 MNHEY, CDR2 SMNVEV (reference sequence). The junction had 8 bases not matched to a gene; V was cut back by 5 bases and J by 0 bases. This CDR3 is 19 amino acids long. The CDR3 loop reads CASSAVRLAGVSGANVLTF. In nucleotides, the CDR3 is TGTGCCAGCAGTGCCGTCCGACTAGCGGGGGTCTCTGGGGCCAACGTCCTGACTTTC.

This chain uses TRBV7-6 with TRBJ1-1, with D maybe TRBD1 (6 bases). The CDR3 has 17 amino acids. Germline values: CDR1 SGHVS, CDR2 FNYEAQ. V lost 0 bases and J lost 8, with 22 bases in between. The CDR3, as DNA: TGTGCCAGCAGCTTAGCGGGGGCCGGCCGTGGGTCCCCGGAAGCTTTCTTT. As protein: CASSLAGAGRGSPEAFF.

This chain joins TRBV5-1 and TRBJ2-1; 8 nucleotides line up with TRBD2. CDR3 length: 16 residues. Per the germline V gene, CDR1 is SGHRS and CDR2 is YFSETQ. With V trimmed by 4 bases and J by 0 bases, 6 bases remained unmatched. The CDR3 here is CASSPGRGSSYNEQFF. The CDR3 coding sequence is TGCGCCAGCAGCCCCGGGAGGGGAAGCTCCTACAATGAGCAGTTCTTC.

The chain recombines TRBV7-9 with TRBJ1-1; tentatively, D is TRBD1 (5 bases). V lost 3 bases and J lost 5, with 13 bases in between. The germline CDR1 and CDR2 sequences are SEHNR and FQNEAQ (reference sequence). The CDR3 is 14 residues long. The CDR3 reads CASSFWGGDTEAFF. In DNA, the CDR3 is TGTGCCAGCAGCTTCTGGGGAGGGGATACTGAAGCTTTCTTT. The whole variable domain, filled in from reference TRBV7-9 and TRBJ1-1, reads DTGVSQNPRHKITKRGQNVTFRCDPISEHNRLYWYRQTLGQGPEFLTYFQNEAQLEKSRLLSDRFSAERPKGSFSTLEIQRTEQGDSAMYLCASSFWGGDTEAFFGQGTRLTVV.

CDR3 nucleotides: TGTGCCAGCAGTACTAGCGGTAACTACGAGCAGTACTTC. It yields the protein CASSTSGNYEQYF. The chain carries TRBV2 and TRBJ2-7; 8 bases line up with TRBD2. The CDR3 spans 13 residues. CDR1 is SNHLY and CDR2 is FYNNEI in the germline V gene. J was trimmed by 3 bases and V by 5 bases; bases with no gene match: 3.

J is TRBJ2-3 and V is TRBV5-1; 8 nucleotides line up with TRBD2. Per germline, CDR1 SGHRS and CDR2 YFSETQ. The CDR3 has 15 residues. After removal of 0 bases from V and 5 bases from J, the junction contained 5 bases not matched to a gene. Written as DNA, the CDR3 is TGCGCCAGCAGCTTGGAAGCGGGAGTGCGAGATACGCAGTATTTT. Protein product: CASSLEAGVRDTQYF.

The genes are TRBV24-1 and TRBJ2-1, with 7 nucleotides matching TRBD2. CDR3 length: 14 amino acids. Germline V gene lookup returns CDR1 KGHDR and CDR2 SFDVKD. Trimming at V came to 3 bases and at J to 10 bases, leaving 8 bases not matched to a gene. The CDR3 DNA reads TGTGCCACCAGTGATGTGGGAGGGCCGGGCGAGCAGTTCTTC. Translating gives CATSDVGGPGEQFF.

J is TRBJ2-7 and V is TRBV18; 8 bases agree with TRBD2. The V gene end was trimmed by 2 bases and the J gene end by 1 base; junction bases not matched to a gene: 10. This CDR3 has 17 amino acids. From germline, CDR1 is KGHSH and CDR2 LQKENI. This CDR3 is CASSPYPPGGGSYEQYF. In nucleotides, the CDR3 is TGTGCCAGCTCACCATACCCCCCGGGGGGGGGATCCTACGAGCAGTACTTC. The entire variable domain, with the rest obtained from reference TRBV18 and TRBJ2-7, is as follows: NAGVMQNPRHLVRRRGQEARLRCSPMKGHSHVYWYRQLPEEGLKFMVYLQKENIIDESGMPKERFSAEFPKEGPSILRIQQVVRGDSAAYFCASSPYPPGGGSYEQYFGPGTRLTVT.

The rearrangement links TRBV4-1 to TRBJ1-2; the D is unclear. The CDR3 has 14 amino acids. Germline V lookup: CDR1 MGHRA, CDR2 YSYEKL. Between the trimmed V and J ends, which lost 0 bases and 3 bases, there was a span of 8 bases. Here the CDR3 DNA reads TGCGCCAGCAGCCAAGATTCGGGTGACTATGGCTACACCTTC. Translation: CASSQDSGDYGYTF.

The J gene is TRBJ2-1, the V gene TRBV28, with D perhaps TRBD1 (5 bases). The CDR3 spans 15 residues. V was trimmed by 6 bases and J by 3 bases, leaving 15 bases between them. In germline, CDR1 is MDHEN, CDR2 SYDVKM. The DNA of the CDR3 is TGTGCCAGCAGATTGGGGCGATCCCACTACAATGAGCAGTTCTTC. Protein sequence: CASRLGRSHYNEQFF.

Only one count was recorded for this clone. The chain has TRBV3-1 (or the pseudogene TRBV3-2) and TRBJ2-5, with 10 bases aligning to TRBD1. Germline values: CDR1 LGHDT, CDR2 YNNKEL (reference sequence). The CDR3 spans 14 residues. Unmatched junction bases numbered 3, after V lost 3 bases and J lost 5 bases. This CDR3 is CASSQPDRGETQYF. For the CDR3, the DNA is TGTGCCAGCAGCCAGCCGGACAGGGGGGAGACCCAGTACTTC.

As regards this clone: Other DNA sequences of this sample code for an identical CDR3. The chain carries TRBV5-4 and TRBJ2-7, with a possible D match to TRBD1 (6 bases). V was pared by 2 bases and J by 2 bases, with 8 bases between. CDR1 is SGHNT and CDR2 is YYREEE in the germline V gene (reference sequence). This CDR3 is 13 amino acids long. CDR3 protein: CASSFGQTYEQYF. CDR3 nucleotides: TGTGCCAGCAGCTTCGGACAGACCTACGAGCAGTACTTC.

The chain employs TRBV6-5 and TRBJ2-1; 8 bases are a match to TRBD2. The CDR3 covers 14 residues. The germline V gene has CDR1 MNHEY and CDR2 SVGAGI. With V trimmed by 10 bases and J by 6 bases, 11 bases remained unmatched. CDR3 residues: CATTRSGTTNEQFF. DNA for the CDR3: TGTGCCACCACCCGTAGCGGGACCACCAATGAGCAGTTCTTC.

This clone has just a few counts. This chain uses TRBV25-1 with TRBJ2-1; TRBD1 is a possible D gene (6 bases). This CDR3 contains 13 residues. With 8 bases removed from V and 1 base from J, the gap between germline ends came to 9 bases. The germline V gene encodes CDR1 MGHDK and CDR2 SYGVNS. The CDR3 protein is CASRRGSYNEQFF. The CDR3 DNA is TGTGCCAGCCGTAGGGGGTCCTACAATGAGCAGTTCTTC.

This clone was recorded only once. This chain uses TRBV3-1 (or the pseudogene TRBV3-2) with TRBJ1-6; 7 bases line up with TRBD1. The V gene's germline CDR1 is LGHDT and CDR2 YNNKEL (reference sequence). V gave up 2 bases and J gave up 9 bases; unmatched junction bases: 7. CDR3 size: 15 residues. The CDR3 sequence is CASSQIYRGSSPLHF. The CDR3 DNA reads as TGTGCCAGCAGCCAAATCTACAGGGGAAGTTCACCCCTCCACTTT.

This clone was counted a single time. This sequence joins TRBV28 and TRBJ2-2; a possible D gene is TRBD2 (6 bases). V lost 10 bases and J lost 4, with 16 bases in between. CDR3 length: 14 residues. The germline gives CDR1 MDHEN, CDR2 SYDVKM. CDR3 in DNA: TGTGCCACCGGCGGGGCACCGGGCACCGGGGAGCTGTTTTTT. Translation: CATGGAPGTGELFF.

This chain uses TRBV6-2 or TRBV6-3 with TRBJ1-1, with unresolved D. Germline loops: CDR1 MNHEY, CDR2 SVGEGT. Trimming cost V 2 bases and J 11 bases, with 9 bases left between them. The length of the CDR3 is 11 residues. The CDR3 DNA reads TGTGCCAGCAGTTACCAAGAACGGGCTTTCTTT. It yields the protein CASSYQERAFF.

The V gene is TRBV6-2 or TRBV6-3, the J gene TRBJ2-7, with 10 bases that match TRBD2. Trimming removed 2 bases from V and 7 bases from J; junction bases left unmatched: 8. CDR1 MNHEY and CDR2 SVGEGT come from the germline V gene. CDR3 length: 15 amino acids. The CDR3 DNA is TGTGCCAGCAGTTACAGGGCTAGCGGGAGTGTTGAGCAGTACTTC. Protein product: CASSYRASGSVEQYF.